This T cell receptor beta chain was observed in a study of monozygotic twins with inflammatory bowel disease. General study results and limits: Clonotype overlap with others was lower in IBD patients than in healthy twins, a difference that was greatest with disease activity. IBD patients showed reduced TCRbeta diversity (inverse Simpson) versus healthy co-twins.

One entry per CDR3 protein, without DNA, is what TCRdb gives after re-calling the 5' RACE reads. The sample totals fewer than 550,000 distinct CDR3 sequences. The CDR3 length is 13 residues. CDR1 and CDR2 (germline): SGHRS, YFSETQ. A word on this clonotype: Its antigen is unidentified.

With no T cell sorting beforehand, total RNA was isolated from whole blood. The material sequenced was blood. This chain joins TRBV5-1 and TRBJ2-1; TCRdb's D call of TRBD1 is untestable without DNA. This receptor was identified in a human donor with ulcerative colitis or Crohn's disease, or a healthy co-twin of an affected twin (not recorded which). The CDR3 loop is CASSFIQGNEQFF.